The sequence of this TCR beta chain was determined in a study of early T cells in non-severe SARS-CoV-2 infection. Only a few counts were recorded for this clonotype. TCRdb reprocessed the 5' RACE reads with MiXCR, giving one entry per CDR3 protein. The sample carries 80,000 or so distinct CDR3 sequences, approximately 12% recorded once. The CDR3 has 14 amino acids. V lost 1 base and J lost 4, with 10 bases in between. The sample comprised whole blood. This receptor was identified in an adult who was a healthcare worker with PCR-confirmed SARS-CoV-2 infection or an uninfected control (not recorded which). This chain joins TRBV12-3 or TRBV12-4 and TRBJ1-2, with TRBD1 as a possible D gene (6 bases). CDR3 DNA sequence: TGTGCCAGCAGTTTAGGAGGGACAACCTATGGCTACACCTTC. Translated, it gives CASSLGGTTYGYTF.